Sequencing of this T cell receptor (beta chain) was carried out in a study of beta chain features in type 1 diabetes. Study-wide points: For Type 1 diabetes patients, all four CD4+ subsets carried TCRB CDR3s that were moderately but significantly shorter.

This clone was counted between two and nine times. Antigen unknown. V shed 5 bases, J shed 1 base, and the junction held 2 bases outside the gene matches. This CDR3 comprises 13 residues. Germline CDR1 and CDR2: SGHRS and YFSETQ. The sequenced template was cDNA made from the entire isolated RNA. The method was immunoSEQ multiplex PCR; TCRdb's version includes in-frame clones alone and lacks a portion of them. The repertoire consists of more than 300,000 clones, with 8.5% to 10% occurring once and the leading ten covering about 0.63%. Sequencing was performed on central memory CD4+ T cells from blood. This clonotype was obtained from a man aged 25-40 years with type 1 diabetes. This rearrangement joins TRBV5-1 to TRBJ1-2; 7 bases are shared with TRBD1. The CDR3 protein is CASRTGINYGYTF. CDR3 DNA sequence: TGCGCCAGCAGGACAGGGATTAACTATGGCTACACCTTC.